The present TCR beta chain was sequenced within a study of shared clonotypes between healthy human individuals. Study-level results: Limited genetic and exposure-history diversity came from having few donors.

Healthy adults negative for HIV, lacking recent acute infections or vaccinations, served as donors. Regarding this clone: Its matching antigen is unknown.

TCRdb's table, derived via immunoSEQ multiplex PCR, lists solely in-frame clones and lacks some. The sample has roughly 490,000 clones, roughly 85% seen once. In germline, CDR1 is LNHDA, CDR2 SQIVND (reference sequence). The V and J ends lost 4 bases and 6 bases respectively, with 23 bases between them. CDR3 length equals 17 residues. The chain links TRBV19 to TRBJ2-3, with a possible D match to TRBD2 (6 bases). The sequence was collected from a woman aged 40 to 50 in good health. Some clones in this sample may be carry-over from other donors' samples. The specimen sequenced was PBMCs. CDR3 in amino acids: CASSKVALRPGGDTQYF. The CDR3 DNA follows: TGTGCCAGTAGTAAGGTAGCGCTCCGACCTGGAGGGGATACGCAGTATTTT.